A selection of T cell receptor beta chains follows, all from one sample in a study of CD8 T cells in Susac syndrome. MiXCR was run by TCRdb on the immunoSEQ multiplex PCR reads, yielding one entry per CDR3 protein. The top ten hold 0.1% of the sample, which has some 180,000 distinct CDR3 sequences, about 95% seen once. The material sequenced was CD4+ T cells from PBMCs. Receptors were obtained from a human donor in good health. CDR3s include the opening cysteine and the closing phenylalanine or tryptophan. A D gene is named only where the DNA matches it firmly. The size of a clone is reported for some rows only, either as once, few or many, or as a class for expanded clones.

d_call	clone_size	v_call	j_call	cdr3_aa	cdr3_nt
TRBD2	NA	TRBV24-1	TRBJ2-1	CATKIYGLAGEEQFF	TGTGCCACCAAAATTTATGGACTAGCGGGAGAGGAGCAGTTCTTC
NA	NA	TRBV6-6	TRBJ1-2	CASSYRGAEGYTF	TGTGCCAGCAGTTACCGGGGGGCTGAAGGCTACACCTTC
NA	NA	TRBV23-1	TRBJ2-5	CASSPPRDTPETQYF	TGCGCCAGCAGTCCCCCCCGGGACACCCCAGAGACCCAGTACTTC
TRBD2	NA	TRBV4-3	TRBJ2-7	CASSKGASGIYEQYF	TGCGCCAGCAGCAAAGGCGCTAGCGGGATCTACGAGCAGTACTTC
TRBD1	NA	TRBV4-2	TRBJ2-7	CASSQDWTGAAYEQYF	TGTGCCAGCAGCCAAGACTGGACAGGGGCGGCCTACGAGCAGTACTTC
NA	NA	TRBV29-1	TRBJ2-1	CSGSGQPYNEQFF	TGCAGCGGTTCCGGACAACCATACAATGAGCAGTTCTTC
NA	NA	TRBV12-3/TRBV12-4	TRBJ2-1	CASSLSDSLSEQFF	TGTGCCAGCAGTTTAAGTGATTCCCTGAGTGAGCAGTTCTTC
NA	NA	TRBV3-1	TRBJ2-5	CASSQSVQETQYF	TGTGCCAGCAGCCAGTCAGTCCAAGAGACCCAGTACTTC
TRBD2	NA	TRBV7-6	TRBJ2-1	CASSPWTSGRDYEQFF	TGTGCCAGCAGCCCCTGGACTAGCGGGAGGGACTATGAGCAGTTCTTC
NA	once	TRBV20-1	TRBJ2-1	CSARGGEAGYEQFF	TGCAGTGCGCGAGGGGGGGAAGCAGGGTATGAGCAGTTCTTC
TRBD2	NA	TRBV7-2	TRBJ2-3	CASSSRTRQDTQYF	TGTGCCAGCAGCTCCCGGACTAGGCAAGATACGCAGTATTTT
NA	NA	TRBV20-1	TRBJ2-1	CSAPNRAHEQFF	TGCAGTGCGCCCAACAGGGCACATGAGCAGTTCTTC
NA	once	TRBV29-1	TRBJ2-1	CSVESKAGYNEQFF	TGCAGCGTTGAATCTAAGGCAGGCTACAATGAGCAGTTCTTC
NA	NA	TRBV29-1	TRBJ2-4	CSVARERIQYF	TGCAGCGTTGCGAGGGAGAGGATTCAGTACTTC
TRBD1	NA	TRBV29-1	TRBJ2-3	CSGRAGGGTDTQYF	TGCAGCGGCAGAGCAGGGGGAGGCACAGATACGCAGTATTTT